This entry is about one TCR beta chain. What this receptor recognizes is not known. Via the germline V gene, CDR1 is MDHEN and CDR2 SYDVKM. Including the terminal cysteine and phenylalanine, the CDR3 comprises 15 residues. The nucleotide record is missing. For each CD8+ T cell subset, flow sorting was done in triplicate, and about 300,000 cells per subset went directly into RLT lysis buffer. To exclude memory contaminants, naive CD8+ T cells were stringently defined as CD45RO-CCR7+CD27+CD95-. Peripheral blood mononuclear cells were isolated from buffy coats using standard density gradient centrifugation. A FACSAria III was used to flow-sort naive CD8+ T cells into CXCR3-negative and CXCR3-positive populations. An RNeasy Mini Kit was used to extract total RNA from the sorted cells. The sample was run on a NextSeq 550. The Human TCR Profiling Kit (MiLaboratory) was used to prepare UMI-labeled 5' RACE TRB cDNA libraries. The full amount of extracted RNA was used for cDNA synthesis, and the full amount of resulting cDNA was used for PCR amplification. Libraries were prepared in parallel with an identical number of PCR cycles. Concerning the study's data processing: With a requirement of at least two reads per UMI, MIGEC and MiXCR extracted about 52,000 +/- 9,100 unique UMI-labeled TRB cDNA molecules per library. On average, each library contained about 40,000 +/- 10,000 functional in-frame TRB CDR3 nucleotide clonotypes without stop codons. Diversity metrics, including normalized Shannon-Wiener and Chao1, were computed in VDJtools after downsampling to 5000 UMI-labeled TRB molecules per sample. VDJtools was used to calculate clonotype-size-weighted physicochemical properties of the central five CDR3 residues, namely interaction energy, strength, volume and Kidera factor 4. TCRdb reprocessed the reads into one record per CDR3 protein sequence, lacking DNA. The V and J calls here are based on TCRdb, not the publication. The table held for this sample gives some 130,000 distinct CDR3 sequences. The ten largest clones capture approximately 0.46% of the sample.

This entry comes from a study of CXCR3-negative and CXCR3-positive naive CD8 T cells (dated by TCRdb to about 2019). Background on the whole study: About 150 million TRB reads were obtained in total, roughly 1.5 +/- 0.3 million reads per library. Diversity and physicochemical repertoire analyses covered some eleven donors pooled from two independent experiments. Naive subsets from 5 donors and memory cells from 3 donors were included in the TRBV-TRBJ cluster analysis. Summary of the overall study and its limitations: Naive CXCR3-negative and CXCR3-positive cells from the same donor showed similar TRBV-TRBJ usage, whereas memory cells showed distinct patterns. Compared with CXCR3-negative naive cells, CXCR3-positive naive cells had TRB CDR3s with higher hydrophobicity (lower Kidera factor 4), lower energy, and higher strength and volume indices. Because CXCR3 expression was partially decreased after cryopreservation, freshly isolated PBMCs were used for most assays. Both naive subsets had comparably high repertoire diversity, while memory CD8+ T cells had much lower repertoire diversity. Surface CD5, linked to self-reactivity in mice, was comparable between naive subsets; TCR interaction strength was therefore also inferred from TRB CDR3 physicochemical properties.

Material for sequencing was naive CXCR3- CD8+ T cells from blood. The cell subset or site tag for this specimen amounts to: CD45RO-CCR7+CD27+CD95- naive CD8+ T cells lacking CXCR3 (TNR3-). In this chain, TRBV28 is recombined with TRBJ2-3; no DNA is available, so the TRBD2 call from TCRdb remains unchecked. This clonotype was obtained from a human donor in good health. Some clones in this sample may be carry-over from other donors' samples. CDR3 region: CASSPLAVPRDTQYF.